This T cell receptor beta chain was captured by sequencing in a study of blood T cell repertoires in COVID-19 (dated by TCRdb to 2020 to 2022). General notes on the study: Samples covering the acute and convalescent phases of COVID-19 were provided by collaborators in the United States, Italy and Spain. Subjects who had been exposed to COVID-19, were actively infected with it, or had recovered from it provided the deeply sampled blood TCRbeta repertoires that made up the dataset. The repertoires were released in a freely available public database intended as a resource for research on the immune response to SARS-CoV-2. Where HLA class I and class II types were available, the types were taken from metadata supplied by the sample provider, not from assay-based typing. The material from the prospective study consisted of cDNA or gDNA derived from T cells, B-cell-depleted T cells, or PBMCs. The samples were drawn from two sources: the first 160 participants of the ongoing ImmuneRACE study, and 1,200 or so subjects contributed by 6 global collaborators. Sample metadata almost always included a de-identified subject ID, COVID-19 status, age in years and sex.

About this clone: Its antigen target is currently unknown. Nothing much larger sits one base from this clone, and base qualities are not available.

The collaborating institutions used their own protocols to collect whole blood in K2EDTA tubes. For TCRbeta analysis, collaborators shipped samples as frozen whole blood, isolated PBMCs, or DNA extracted from either of those sample types. Looking up the germline V gene (reference sequence) yields CDR1 SGHKS and CDR2 YYEKEE. From cysteine to phenylalanine, the CDR3 is 15 amino acids long. Only the CDR3 region is kept as DNA, spanning 45 bases read in frame from base 1. V and J lose 4 bases and 0 bases, and a span of 14 bases separates them. The study at large found these results: The amount of clinical and demographic metadata varied by source and participant and was provided uncurated.

TCRbeta CDR3 regions were amplified from genomic DNA using the immunoSEQ Assay, a bias-controlled multiplex PCR. Processing in the source paper ran as follows. The number of nucleated cells in each sample was estimated from the amplification of reference gene primers within the assay. Sequence reads were collapsed and filtered to measure the absolute abundance of every unique TCRbeta CDR3 rearrangement. For each sample, productive Simpson clonality was calculated by taking the square root of Simpson's diversity index across productive rearrangements. The source is immuneACCESS, and TCRdb retained only in-frame sequences with V and J called. Part of the clones is not carried over; for the studies checked, unresolved V genes explain less than half of this, and the remainder is unexplained. The D gene and trimming were derived from the DNA, and the V and J assignments and clone size from that table. Across this sample there are roughly 30,000 clones, with approximately 85% seen only once. The leading ten clones occupy approximately 6.3% of the sample.

The chain employs TRBV5-5 and TRBJ2-7; the D gene is perhaps TRBD2, from 6 matching bases. This sequence originates from a man aged 55 to 70 with active COVID-19. Source material: peripheral blood. The CDR3 here reads CASSQVGGYSYEQYF. Read as DNA, the sequence is TGTGCCAGCAGCCAGGTGGGGGGATACTCCTACGAGCAGTACTTC.